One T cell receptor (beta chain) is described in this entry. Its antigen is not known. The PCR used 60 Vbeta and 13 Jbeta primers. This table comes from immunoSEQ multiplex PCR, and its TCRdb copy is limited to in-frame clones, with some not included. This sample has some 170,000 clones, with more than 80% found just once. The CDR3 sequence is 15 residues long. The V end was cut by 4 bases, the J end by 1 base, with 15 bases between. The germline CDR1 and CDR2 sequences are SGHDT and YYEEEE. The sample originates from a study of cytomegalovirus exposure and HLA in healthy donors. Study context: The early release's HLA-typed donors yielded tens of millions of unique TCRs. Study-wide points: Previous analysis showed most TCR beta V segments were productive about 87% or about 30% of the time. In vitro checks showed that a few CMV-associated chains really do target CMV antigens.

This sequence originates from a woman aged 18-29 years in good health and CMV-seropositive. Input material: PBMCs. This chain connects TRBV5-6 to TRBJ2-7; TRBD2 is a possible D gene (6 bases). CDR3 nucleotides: TGTGCCAGCAGCCCTGGGGGGAGTGGGTCCTACGAGCAGTACTTC. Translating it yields CASSPGGSGSYEQYF.